This TCR beta chain was documented in a study of T-cell memory formation after mild COVID-19. The table lists this clonotype with a few counts. What it binds is not known. Using its own MiXCR run on the 5' RACE reads, TCRdb lists one record per CDR3 protein. The sample has approximately 560,000 distinct CDR3 sequences, approximately 15% seen once. The CDR3 is 15 residues long. The germline V gene has CDR1 MGHDK and CDR2 SYGVNS. V shed 4 bases, J shed 4 bases, and the junction held 8 bases outside the gene matches. The study, taken as a whole, reports: Largely, contracting CD4+ clones fell within CM and EM, and contracting CD8+ clones within EMRA. Specificity for SARS-CoV-2 was not confirmed among the second-wave clones peaking on day 37. Researchers found some responding clones in pre-infection memory, a sign that cross-reactive memory joined.

The chain links TRBV25-1 to TRBJ2-5; the match to TRBD1 covers 8 bases. Sequencing input: PBMCs or a T cell subset sorted from them (not recorded which). The TCR was taken from an adult woman who had mild COVID-19 (a few samples of this study predate the infection). Cell type and time point are not known. The CDR3, as DNA: TGTGCCAGCAGTGCCTACCAGGGGGCAGGAGAGACCCAGTACTTC. Translated, it gives CASSAYQGAGETQYF. Together with reference TRBV25-1 and TRBJ2-5, the CDR3 gives the full variable domain: EADIYQTPRYLVIGTGKKITLECSQTMGHDKMYWYQQDPGMELHLIHYSYGVNSTEKGDLSSESTVSRIRTEHFPLTLESARPSHTSQYLCASSAYQGAGETQYFGPGTRLLVL.